The 2 T cell receptor beta chains below were found in one sample sequenced in a study of blood T cell repertoires in COVID-19. Libraries were prepared by immunoSEQ multiplex PCR; TCRdb keeps only in-frame clonotypes and omits some of them. This sample yields approximately 91,000 clones, of which roughly 80% are seen a single time; around 20% belongs to the top ten. Material: peripheral blood. These receptors were collected from a human donor in a cohort sampled during active COVID-19.

The chain employs TRBV30 and TRBJ1-6; tentatively, D is TRBD1 (5 bases). V dropped 4 bases and J dropped 9 bases, with 16 bases sitting between them. The V gene's germline CDR1 is GTSNPN and CDR2 SVGIG (reference sequence). The CDR3 runs to 14 residues. CDR3 amino acids: CAWNPQGPGSPLHF. The CDR3 DNA follows: TGTGCCTGGAACCCCCAGGGTCCCGGTTCACCCCTCCACTTT.

The V call is TRBV4-2, the J call TRBJ2-3; TRBD2 agrees at 9 bases. The CDR3 is 17 residues long. Germline CDR1 reads LGHNA; CDR2 reads YNFKEQ. V lost 1 base to trimming and J lost 0 bases; unmatched junction nucleotides: 5. CDR3 DNA sequence: TGTGCCAGCAGCCAAGGAAATAGCGGGAGAAGCACAGATACGCAGTATTTT. It is translated as CASSQGNSGRSTDTQYF.